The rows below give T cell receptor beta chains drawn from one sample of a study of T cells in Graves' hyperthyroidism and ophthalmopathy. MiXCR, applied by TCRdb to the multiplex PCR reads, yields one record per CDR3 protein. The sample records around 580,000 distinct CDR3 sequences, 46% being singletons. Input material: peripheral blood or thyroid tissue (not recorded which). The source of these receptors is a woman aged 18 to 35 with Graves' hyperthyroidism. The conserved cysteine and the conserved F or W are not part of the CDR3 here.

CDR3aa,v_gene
ASSYSRYSLSGNTIY,TRBV6-5
ASSEHGQTEAF,TRBV6-1
ASSNRDSPSNT,TRBV7-9
ASSLPRAGANYGYT,TRBV27
SASSQGLSQPQY,TRBV20-1
ASSIRDREYCEQY,TRBV12-3/TRBV12-4
ASSPPAEETQY,TRBV13
ASTTPGQGIPEAF,TRBV6-2/TRBV6-3
SARASRTRRPETQH,TRBV20-1
ASSDTGTRSSEQY,TRBV7-2
SVEPGLAGIVYEQY,TRBV29-1
SARGLARLYEQY,TRBV20-1
ASSLSQGGGETQY,TRBV12-3/TRBV12-4
ASTDSTGELF,TRBV9
ASVDRAAQETQY,TRBV2
ASTLRGSLDTQY,TRBV7-6
SAPEERSSYNEQF,TRBV20-1
AISESRDQETQY,TRBV10-3
ASRTTGGAGANVLT,TRBV7-2
ASSELAGVTHEQY,TRBV2
ASSLVPNEGEETQY,TRBV7-3
ASSHRDRKGFTGELF,TRBV7-9
ASRYNTYEQY,TRBV2
SARFRPALY,TRBV20-1
SAEEASGAALNTEAF,TRBV20-1
ASSGNLRTEAF,TRBV6-5
ASSLEYAETQY,TRBV27
ASGLMSGSTGELF,TRBV7-3
SVSDRETQY,TRBV29-1
SVDKGADDNQPQH,TRBV29-1
SVVMWGQPQH,TRBV29-1
ASSQGGTEAS,TRBV4-1
ASSIAGTSVNEQY,TRBV19
ASSSQRSGLTEAF,TRBV12-3/TRBV12-4
ASSYGQDRY,TRBV25-1
SVEVSGSYNEQF,TRBV29-1
SARVLAGAGEQY,TRBV20-1
SQEGQGGQPQH,TRBV29-1
ATSRDFADYC,TRBV15
ASSFSAAELF,TRBV12-3/TRBV12-4
ASSWEGSNTEAF,TRBV6-6
ASSSSGSLTGETQY,TRBV7-2
ASSETEPRSTEAF,TRBV2
ASSPRQGGKYEQY,TRBV12-3/TRBV12-4
ASSPGSTRPYSGANVLT,TRBV7-6
AISELVPEAF,TRBV10-3
SARDSIWRADGYT,TRBV20-1
ASIGARGHGNTEAF,TRBV25-1
ASSPIMGAVDEQY,TRBV7-7
ASRLGTSGYEQY,TRBV5-1
ASSSRTGTGSGNTIY,TRBV13